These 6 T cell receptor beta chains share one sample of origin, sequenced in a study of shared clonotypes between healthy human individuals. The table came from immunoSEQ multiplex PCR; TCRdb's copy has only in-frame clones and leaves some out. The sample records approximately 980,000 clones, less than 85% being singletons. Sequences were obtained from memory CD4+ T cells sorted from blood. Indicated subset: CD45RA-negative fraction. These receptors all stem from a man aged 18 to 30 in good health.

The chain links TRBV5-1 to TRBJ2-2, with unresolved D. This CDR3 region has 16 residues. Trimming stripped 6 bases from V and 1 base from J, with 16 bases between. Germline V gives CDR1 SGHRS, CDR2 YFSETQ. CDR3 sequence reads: CASTPILRGNTGELFF. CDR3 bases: TGCGCCAGCACCCCCATCCTCCGAGGGAACACCGGGGAGCTGTTTTTT.

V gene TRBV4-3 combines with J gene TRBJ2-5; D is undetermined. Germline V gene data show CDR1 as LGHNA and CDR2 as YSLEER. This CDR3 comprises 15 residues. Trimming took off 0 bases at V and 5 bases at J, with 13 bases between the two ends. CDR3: CASSQDFGSPETQYF. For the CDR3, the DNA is TGCGCCAGCAGCCAAGATTTCGGTAGTCCGGAGACCCAGTACTTC.

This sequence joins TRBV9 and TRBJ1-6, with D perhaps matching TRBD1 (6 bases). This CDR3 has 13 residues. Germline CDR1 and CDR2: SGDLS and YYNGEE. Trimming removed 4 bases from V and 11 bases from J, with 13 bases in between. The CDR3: CASSLGQYPPLHF. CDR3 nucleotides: TGTGCCAGCAGCCTCGGACAGTATCCACCCCTCCACTTT. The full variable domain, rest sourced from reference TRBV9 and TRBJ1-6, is DSGVTQTPKHLITATGQRVTLRCSPRSGDLSVYWYQQSLDQGLQFLIQYYNGEERAKGNILERFSAQQFPDLHSELNLSSLELGDSALYFCASSLGQYPPLHFGNGTRLTVT.

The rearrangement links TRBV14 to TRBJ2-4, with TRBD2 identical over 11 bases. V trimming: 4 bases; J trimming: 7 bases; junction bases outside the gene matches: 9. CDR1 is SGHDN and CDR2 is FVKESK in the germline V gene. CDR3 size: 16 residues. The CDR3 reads CASSPLLAGGSNIQYF. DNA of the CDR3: TGTGCCAGCAGCCCGCTTCTAGCGGGGGGTTCTAACATTCAGTACTTC.

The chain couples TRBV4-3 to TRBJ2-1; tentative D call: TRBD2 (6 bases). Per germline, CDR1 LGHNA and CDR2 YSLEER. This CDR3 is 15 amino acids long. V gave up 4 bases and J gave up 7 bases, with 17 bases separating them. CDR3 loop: CASSLLVSEGNEQFF. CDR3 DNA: TGCGCCAGCAGCCTGCTCGTTTCGGAGGGGAATGAGCAGTTCTTC.

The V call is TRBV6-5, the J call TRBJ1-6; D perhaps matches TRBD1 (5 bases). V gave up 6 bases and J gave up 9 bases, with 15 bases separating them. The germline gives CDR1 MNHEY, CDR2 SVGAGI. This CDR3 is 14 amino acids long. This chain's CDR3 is CASRGAGDFSPLHF. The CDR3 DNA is TGTGCCAGCAGAGGGGCCGGGGACTTTTCACCCCTCCACTTT.